Listed here are 25 T cell receptor beta chains from one sample, sequenced in a study of blood T cell repertoires in COVID-19. Generated by immunoSEQ multiplex PCR, the TCRdb table keeps only in-frame clones and is missing some. This sample yields 50,000 to 65,000 clones, of which around 83% are seen a single time; around 6.6% belongs to the top ten. Specimen: peripheral blood. The receptors here all came from a human donor in a cohort sampled during active COVID-19.

This sequence joins TRBV27 and TRBJ1-6, with 7 positions matching TRBD1. The V gene end was trimmed by 0 bases and the J gene end by 2 bases; junction bases not matched to a gene: 7. CDR3 length equals 18 residues. The germline V gene has CDR1 MNHEY and CDR2 SMNVEV (reference sequence). CDR3 in amino acids: CASSLSRSQGAYNSPLHF. DNA of the CDR3: TGTGCCAGCAGTTTATCGAGAAGCCAGGGGGCCTATAATTCACCCCTCCACTTT.

By proportion, this clone is medium-sized. The chain combines TRBV9 with TRBJ2-1; 8 bases match TRBD2. This CDR3 comprises 16 residues. Germline-derived CDR1 and CDR2 are SGDLS and YYNGEE. V was clipped by 1 base and J by 7 bases; unmatched bases: 10. CDR3 sequence reads: CASSVSTGGPENEQFF. The CDR3, as DNA: TGTGCCAGCAGCGTAAGTACGGGAGGGCCAGAGAATGAGCAGTTCTTC.

The V call is TRBV3-1 (or the pseudogene TRBV3-2), the J call TRBJ1-5, with D perhaps matching TRBD1 (5 bases). Germline V gene lookup returns CDR1 LGHDT and CDR2 YNNKEL (reference sequence). The CDR3 length is 13 residues. Trimming removed 4 bases from V and 4 bases from J, with 8 bases in between. CDR3 loop: CASSLSGNQPQHF. The DNA of the CDR3 is TGTGCCAGCAGCCTGTCAGGGAATCAGCCCCAGCATTTT.

The chain has TRBV6-1 and TRBJ2-7; TRBD2 agrees at 10 bases. V lost 0 bases and J lost 3; bases outside the gene matches: 8. This CDR3 spans 17 amino acids. Germline CDR1 and CDR2: MNHNS and SASEGT. The CDR3 loop is CASSEALGSSGSYEQYF. The CDR3 region has the DNA TGTGCCAGCAGTGAAGCGTTGGGTTCTAGCGGGAGCTACGAGCAGTACTTC.

The chain joins TRBV7-9 to TRBJ2-5; 10 bases are shared with TRBD2. Germline CDR1 reads SEHNR; CDR2 reads FQNEAQ (reference sequence). Unmatched junction bases numbered 4, after V lost 1 base and J lost 5 bases. The CDR3 contains 15 residues. CDR3 nucleotides: TGTGCCAGCAGCTTAGTAGCTAGCGGGGGCGAGACCCAGTACTTC. This codes for CASSLVASGGETQYF.

This chain links TRBV7-9 with TRBJ1-2; D is possibly TRBD1 (5 bases). CDR1 and CDR2 from the germline V gene are SEHNR and FQNEAQ (reference sequence). The CDR3 length is 14 residues. V dropped 6 bases and J dropped 4 bases, with 15 bases sitting between them. CDR3 amino acids: CASRSTALLYGYTF. CDR3 in DNA: TGTGCCAGCAGATCGACAGCCTTACTCTATGGCTACACCTTC.

This clone was picked up one time. The gene calls are TRBV2 and TRBJ1-1; D is perhaps TRBD1 (5 bases). Germline V gene sequence: CDR1 SNHLY, CDR2 FYNNEI. This CDR3 is built from 12 residues. Trimming cost V 5 bases and J 3 bases, with 7 bases left between them. The CDR3, as DNA: TGTGCCAGCAGTCGGGGGTACACTGAAGCTTTCTTT. This codes for CASSRGYTEAFF.

The chain couples TRBV20-1 to TRBJ1-6; weak D call: TRBD1 (5 bases). The CDR3 length is 17 residues. Trimming removed 3 bases from V and 0 bases from J, with 15 bases in between. From germline, CDR1 is DFQATT and CDR2 SNEGSKA (reference sequence). The CDR3, as DNA: TGCAGTGCTAGTCCGCTGGGGCTCCTCTCCTATAATTCACCCCTCCACTTT. Its protein is CSASPLGLLSYNSPLHF.

This clone was counted a single time. This sequence joins TRBV27 and TRBJ2-2; TRBD1 matches 8 bases. This CDR3 region has 15 residues. CDR1 and CDR2 (germline): MNHEY, SMNVEV (reference sequence). Losses at the gene ends were 4 bases for V and 3 bases for J; bases not matched to a gene: 4. CDR3 bases: TGTGCCAGCAGTTACAGGGGGGTTTACACCGGGGAGCTGTTTTTT. Its translation is CASSYRGVYTGELFF.

The table lists this clone with a count of one. This rearrangement joins TRBV12-3 or TRBV12-4 to TRBJ2-3; D ambiguous. The CDR3 length is 13 residues. Trimming left V 8 bases short and J 2 bases short, with 11 bases between. The DNA for the CDR3 is TGTGCCAGCGCTCCACACACCACAGATACGCAGTATTTT. Translation: CASAPHTTDTQYF.

The chain is built from TRBV7-8 and TRBJ1-2, with 7 bases matching TRBD1. Germline V CDR1 and CDR2: SGHVS, FQNEAQ. Unmatched junction bases numbered 1, after V lost 0 bases and J lost 6 bases. The CDR3 is 13 amino acids. The CDR3 region is CASSLADRDGYTF. Here the CDR3 DNA reads TGTGCCAGCAGCTTAGCTGACAGGGATGGCTACACCTTC.

The chain carries TRBV5-1 and TRBJ2-1; maybe TRBD2 (6 bases). Germline values: CDR1 SGHRS, CDR2 YFSETQ. The CDR3 runs to 15 residues. V was trimmed by 2 bases and J by 6 bases, leaving 15 bases between them. The CDR3 spells CASSFAGTPGNEQFF. DNA for the CDR3: TGCGCCAGCAGCTTCGCAGGGACTCCCGGCAATGAGCAGTTCTTC.

V usage is TRBV6-5 and J usage is TRBJ2-7; 11 bases are shared with TRBD2. CDR3 length: 15 residues. Germline lookup yields CDR1 MNHEY and CDR2 SVGAGI. V gave up 6 bases and J gave up 2 bases; unmatched junction bases: 6. The CDR3 sequence: CASSVTSGSPYEQYF. As DNA, the CDR3 is TGTGCCAGCAGCGTCACTAGCGGGAGCCCCTACGAGCAGTACTTC.

The gene calls are TRBV11-3 and TRBJ2-1; the match to TRBD2 covers 14 bases. The V and J ends lost 5 bases and 4 bases, in that order; junction bases with no gene match: 10. CDR3 size: 18 residues. Germline CDR1 and CDR2: SGHNT and YENEEA. CDR3 sequence (DNA): TGTGCCAGCAGCGCTGGACTAGCGGGGGGAAGATTATACAATGAGCAGTTCTTC. This translates into CASSAGLAGGRLYNEQFF.

This clone was detected only a few times. The V call is TRBV29-1, the J call TRBJ1-1, with 8 nucleotides matching TRBD1. Germline V gives CDR1 SQVTM, CDR2 ANQGSEA. Losses at the gene ends were 7 bases for V and 2 bases for J; bases not matched to a gene: 6. This CDR3 spans 13 amino acids. The CDR3 here is CSARTGFNTEAFF. The CDR3 DNA reads as TGCAGCGCCCGGACAGGGTTTAACACTGAAGCTTTCTTT.

The chain joins TRBV5-1 to TRBJ2-7, with 7 positions matching TRBD2. The CDR3 extends over 13 amino acids. V lost 6 bases and J lost 5; bases outside the gene matches: 8. CDR1 SGHRS and CDR2 YFSETQ come from the germline V gene. CDR3 sequence (DNA): TGCGCCAGCACGCGCGGGGGAGACGACGAGCAGTACTTC. Protein sequence: CASTRGGDDEQYF.

The rearrangement joins TRBV19 to TRBJ2-1; no clear D gene. Germline CDR1 LNHDA, CDR2 SQIVND (reference sequence). V shed 1 base and J shed 5 bases, with 9 bases lying between them. CDR3 length equals 14 residues. CDR3 loop: CASSIGASHNEQFF. The CDR3 region has the DNA TGTGCCAGTAGTATAGGGGCTTCCCACAATGAGCAGTTCTTC.

V usage is TRBV7-2 and J usage is TRBJ2-3, with a weak D call TRBD1 (6 bases). The CDR3 is 14 amino acids. Germline assignment: CDR1 SGHTA and CDR2 FQGNSA. V shed 5 bases and J shed 5 bases, with 14 bases lying between them. In DNA, the CDR3 is TGTGCCAGCAGCCCACGGACAGTTCAAGATACGCAGTATTTT. Translating it yields CASSPRTVQDTQYF.

The chain has TRBV7-9 and TRBJ2-7, with D hard to call. V lost 2 bases and J lost 5, with 10 bases in between. Per the germline V gene, CDR1 is SEHNR and CDR2 is FQNEAQ (reference sequence). The CDR3 is made up of 13 amino acids. Written as DNA, the CDR3 is TGTGCCAGCAGCTTAAGCGTTAAGAACGAGCAGTACTTC. Residues: CASSLSVKNEQYF.

The chain recombines TRBV11-2 with TRBJ2-3; 12 bases are shared with TRBD2. With V trimmed by 5 bases and J by 2 bases, 5 bases remained unmatched. Germline V gene sequence: CDR1 SGHAT, CDR2 FQNNGV. The CDR3 spans 16 residues. Here the CDR3 reads CASSHWTSGVTDTQYF. The CDR3 DNA reads as TGTGCCAGCAGCCACTGGACTAGCGGGGTCACAGATACGCAGTATTTT.

This chain connects TRBV5-1 to TRBJ2-7; 8 nucleotides line up with TRBD1. The trim removed 2 bases at V and 5 bases at J, leaving 9 bases unmatched. Germline CDR1 is SGHRS and CDR2 is YFSETQ. The CDR3 runs 15 residues. DNA for the CDR3: TGCGCCAGCAGCTTCCGACCGGGACAGGAAGACGAGCAGTACTTC. Translation: CASSFRPGQEDEQYF. The whole variable domain, remainder taken from reference TRBV5-1 and TRBJ2-7, is KAGVTQTPRYLIKTRGQQVTLSCSPISGHRSVSWYQQTPGQGLQFLFEYFSETQRNKGNFPGRFSGRQFSNSRSEMNVSTLELGDSALYLCASSFRPGQEDEQYFGPGTRLTVT.

This sequence joins TRBV7-6 and TRBJ2-2; 16 nucleotides match TRBD2. The J segment lost 7 bases and the V segment lost 7 bases, leaving 24 bases of the junction unmatched. CDR1 is SGHVS and CDR2 is FNYEAQ in the germline V gene. CDR3 length: 22 residues. CDR3 DNA: TGTGCCAGCAACCAACCCAAGGGGACCGGGACTAGCGGGGGGGCCCGGATCGGGGAGCTGTTTTTT. Translating gives CASNQPKGTGTSGGARIGELFF.

This chain uses TRBV5-4 with TRBJ2-3; TRBD2 matches at 12 bases. This CDR3 spans 15 amino acids. The germline V gene has CDR1 SGHNT and CDR2 YYREEE (reference sequence). Trimming took 4 bases from V and 4 from J; bases not matched to a gene: 4. The CDR3 DNA reads as TGTGCCAGCAGCCAAACTAGCGGGAGGCCAGATACGCAGTATTTT. Its protein is CASSQTSGRPDTQYF.

The chain combines TRBV6-6 with TRBJ1-2; D is perhaps TRBD1 (6 bases). The CDR3 runs to 13 residues. The germline gives CDR1 MNHNY, CDR2 SVGAGI (reference sequence). V was shortened by 10 bases and J by 5 bases, with 17 bases between the two germline ends. CDR3 in amino acids: CATRAGADYGYTF. CDR3 DNA sequence: TGTGCCACCCGCGCGGGGGCGGATTATGGCTACACCTTC.

This clone was observed a handful of times. This chain joins TRBV15 and TRBJ2-7; TRBD2 is a possible D gene (6 bases). CDR3 length: 15 amino acids. Germline CDR1 reads LNHNV; CDR2 reads YYDKDF (reference sequence). Trimming took 1 base from V and 9 from J, leaving 19 bases between them. CDR3 nucleotide sequence: TGTGCCACCAGCAGAGTCTTACGGCGGGAAACGGGGCAGTACTTC. Translated, it gives CATSRVLRRETGQYF.